This T cell receptor beta chain was sequenced in a study of cytomegalovirus exposure and HLA in healthy donors. Study at large: Genotyping showed 81% of fewer than 500 donors falling in the Caucasian-associated ancestry cluster. Study-level results: Despite most TCR sequences being rare, some public TCRs occurred in many donors. Sequencing artifact likely explains a cluster of highly shared sequence variants.

This clone was seen just once. As yet, its antigen is unknown. 13 Jbeta primers and 60 Vbeta primers were used for the PCR. Generated by immunoSEQ multiplex PCR, the TCRdb table keeps only in-frame clones and is missing some. The sample includes fewer than 250,000 clones, 60% to 85% seen only once; the top ten take around 15%. This CDR3 contains 16 residues. V lost 0 bases and J lost 8, with 19 bases in between. From germline, CDR1 is LNHDA and CDR2 SQIVND (reference sequence). The TCR was taken from a man aged 35 to 55 in good health and CMV-seronegative. Sequenced: PBMCs. V gene TRBV19 combines with J gene TRBJ1-2; D gene unclear. This CDR3 is CASSIDLSGLVEGYTF. CDR3 coding DNA: TGTGCCAGTAGTATAGATCTTAGTGGGCTGGTCGAGGGCTACACCTTC.